Below are 3 T cell receptor beta chains sequenced from a single sample in a study of cytomegalovirus exposure and HLA in healthy donors. The data were produced by immunoSEQ multiplex PCR, yet TCRdb's version contains in-frame clones alone and is incomplete. The sample shows 100,000 to 150,000 clones, roughly 86% of them seen only once. Source material: PBMCs. Receptor source: a man aged 30-40 years in good health and CMV-seronegative.

This rearrangement joins TRBV9 to TRBJ2-5, with D unresolved. Germline loops: CDR1 SGDLS, CDR2 YYNGEE. V lost 0 bases and J lost 5, with 17 bases in between. This CDR3 spans 16 amino acids. The CDR3 sequence is CASSVGLGSILETQYF. CDR3 coding DNA: TGTGCCAGCAGCGTAGGACTCGGCTCCATCCTGGAGACCCAGTACTTC.

Turning to this clone: The junction shows a germline mismatch at one end, possibly a read error. The V call is TRBV19, the J call TRBJ2-1; 7 bases are shared with TRBD1. The CDR3 runs to 13 residues. Germline CDR1 reads LNHDA; CDR2 reads SQIVND (reference sequence). CDR3 protein: CASSIEVGQKRIF. CDR3 nucleotides: TGTGCCAGTAGTATAGAAGTGGGACAGAAAAGGATCTTC.

The rearrangement uses TRBV2 and TRBJ2-7; D not certain. Germline-derived CDR1 and CDR2 are SNHLY and FYNNEI. The CDR3 runs 11 residues. Trimming pared 3 bases from V and 6 bases from J, leaving 6 bases between. In nucleotides, the CDR3 is TGTGCCAGCAGTGATCCGGGCGAGCAGTACTTC. Translating it yields CASSDPGEQYF.